The 30 T cell receptor beta chains listed next were all sequenced from one sample in a study of cytomegalovirus exposure and HLA in healthy donors. Primers for the PCR totalled 60 Vbeta and 13 Jbeta. The assay was immunoSEQ multiplex PCR, and TCRdb's table has in-frame clones only and misses some. The table records about 190,000 clones, 77% of them present only once. The sample taken for sequencing was PBMCs. These receptors were obtained from a woman aged 25 to 39 in good health and CMV-seropositive.

The rearrangement joins TRBV29-1 to TRBJ2-7; 9 bases agree with TRBD2. CDR3 length: 14 amino acids. The germline CDR1 and CDR2 sequences are SQVTM and ANQGSEA. V was pared by 6 bases and J by 0 bases, with 6 bases of the junction left unmatched. The CDR3 DNA reads as TGCAGCGTAGGGACTAGCATGAGCTCCTACGAGCAGTACTTC. It encodes CSVGTSMSSYEQYF.

The chain has TRBV19 and TRBJ2-1; D call uncertain. The CDR3 runs 13 residues. CDR1 and CDR2 from the germline V gene are LNHDA and SQIVND (reference sequence). V shed 8 bases and J shed 0 bases, with 8 bases lying between them. CDR3: CASGHFSYNEQFF. CDR3 bases: TGTGCCAGTGGTCACTTCTCCTACAATGAGCAGTTCTTC.

This clone was recorded a few times. V usage is TRBV5-1 and J usage is TRBJ2-5; the match to TRBD1 covers 7 bases. CDR1 SGHRS and CDR2 YFSETQ come from the germline V gene. V lost 6 bases to trimming and J lost 0 bases; unmatched junction nucleotides: 2. The CDR3 consists of 13 residues. As DNA, the CDR3 is TGCGCCAGCACAGGACAGGACCAAGAGACCCAGTACTTC. The encoded protein is CASTGQDQETQYF.

The chain recombines TRBV11-2 with TRBJ2-5, with TRBD2 matching 15 bases. Losses at the gene ends were 5 bases for V and 8 bases for J; bases not matched to a gene: 6. Germline assignment: CDR1 SGHAT and CDR2 FQNNGV. CDR3 length: 15 amino acids. CDR3 loop: CASSMRTSGGETQYF. The CDR3 region has the DNA TGTGCCAGCAGCATGAGGACTAGCGGGGGGGAAACCCAGTACTTC.

This clone was seen only a few times. The rearrangement links TRBV6-6 to TRBJ1-1, with TRBD1 as a possible D gene (5 bases). The CDR3 is made up of 13 amino acids. Trimming left V 10 bases short and J 6 bases short, with 18 bases between. Per germline, CDR1 MNHNY and CDR2 SVGAGI (reference sequence). The CDR3, as DNA: TGTGCCACCCAGCGGGGGTCTAGCGCTGAAGCTTTCTTT. Protein sequence: CATQRGSSAEAFF.

The chain has TRBV29-1 and TRBJ2-1; 7 positions agree with TRBD1. Germline values: CDR1 SQVTM, CDR2 ANQGSEA. This CDR3 is 15 amino acids long. Trimming took 7 bases from V and 5 from J; bases not matched to a gene: 14. CDR3 region: CSAPYRDSWDNEQFF. The CDR3 DNA sequence: TGCAGCGCCCCGTATCGGGACAGCTGGGACAATGAGCAGTTCTTC.

This chain joins TRBV6-1 and TRBJ1-2, with 9 bases that match TRBD1. This CDR3 is built from 15 residues. V shed 7 bases and J 0 bases; nucleotides not matched to a gene: 6. Germline V gene sequence: CDR1 MNHNS, CDR2 SASEGT. CDR3 loop: CASNPQGASNYGYTF. CDR3 nucleotides: TGTGCCAGCAACCCACAGGGGGCTTCTAACTATGGCTACACCTTC.

V usage is TRBV7-2 and J usage is TRBJ2-2; D unresolved. The CDR3 is 13 amino acids. CDR1 is SGHTA and CDR2 is FQGNSA in the germline V gene. V was cut by 5 bases and J by 1 base, with 5 bases left in between. The CDR3: CASSPRNTGELFF. In DNA form, the CDR3 reads TGTGCCAGCAGCCCCCGGAACACCGGGGAGCTGTTTTTT.

The chain uses TRBV5-4 and TRBJ2-7; 9 positions agree with TRBD1. In germline, CDR1 is SGHNT, CDR2 YYREEE (reference sequence). This CDR3 region has 17 residues. After removal of 2 bases from V and 4 bases from J, the junction contained 13 bases not matched to a gene. This CDR3 reads CASSFGRARDRAYEQYF. The CDR3, as DNA: TGTGCCAGCAGCTTCGGTCGGGCCCGGGACAGGGCATACGAGCAGTACTTC.

The chain employs TRBV18 and TRBJ1-2; tentative D call: TRBD1 (5 bases). The CDR3 runs 16 residues. With 2 bases removed from V and 2 bases from J, the gap between germline ends came to 15 bases. CDR1 is KGHSH, CDR2 LQKENI, per germline. CDR3 coding DNA: TGTGCCAGCTCACCAAGACAGCCAGGCGTGAACTATGGCTACACCTTC. Its translation is CASSPRQPGVNYGYTF.

The rearrangement uses TRBV28 and TRBJ2-2, with 7 bases lining up with TRBD2. Trimming cost V 2 bases and J 5 bases; bases outside gene matches: 5. Germline V CDR1 and CDR2: MDHEN, SYDVKM. The CDR3 is made up of 15 amino acids. The CDR3 nucleotides are TGTGCCAGCAGTTTAGCGGGAGCGTATACCGGGGAGCTGTTTTTT. This gives the protein CASSLAGAYTGELFF.

This chain connects TRBV5-5 to TRBJ2-1; 7 nucleotides line up with TRBD1. The CDR3 length is 13 residues. Germline CDR1 and CDR2: SGHKS and YYEKEE (reference sequence). V dropped 3 bases and J dropped 9; count of bases not matched to a gene: 6. CDR3 sequence reads: CASSSPNRGEQFF. CDR3 sequence (DNA): TGTGCCAGCAGCTCCCCGAACAGGGGTGAGCAGTTCTTC.

The chain uses TRBV2 and TRBJ2-3, with 12 bases fitting TRBD2. V lost 8 bases to trimming and J lost 4 bases; unmatched junction nucleotides: 7. Germline V gives CDR1 SNHLY, CDR2 FYNNEI. The CDR3 loop spans 15 amino acids. This CDR3 reads CASVRLAGVSDTQYF. CDR3 bases: TGTGCCAGCGTTAGACTAGCGGGAGTGTCAGATACGCAGTATTTT.

This clone was counted once. The chain carries TRBV7-9 and TRBJ2-5; 7 nucleotides agree with TRBD1. Per germline, CDR1 SEHNR and CDR2 FQNEAQ (reference sequence). CDR3 length: 16 residues. V trimming: 3 bases; J trimming: 4 bases; junction bases outside the gene matches: 11. As DNA, the CDR3 is TGTGCCAGCAGCTTTGCCCTCGACCGGGACAGAGAGACCCAGTACTTC. Amino acids: CASSFALDRDRETQYF.

This chain connects TRBV7-9 to TRBJ1-1, with TRBD1 identical over 7 bases. Germline V gene sequence: CDR1 SEHNR, CDR2 FQNEAQ (reference sequence). CDR3 length: 14 residues. V gave up 5 bases and J gave up 1 base; unmatched junction bases: 4. CDR3 residues: CASSRTGGNTEAFF. As DNA, the CDR3 is TGTGCCAGCAGCCGGACAGGAGGGAACACTGAAGCTTTCTTT.

The chain joins TRBV10-3 to TRBJ1-6; 7 bases line up with TRBD1. The CDR3 length is 15 residues. V gave up 3 bases and J gave up 4 bases; unmatched junction bases: 3. Germline loops: CDR1 ENHRY, CDR2 SYGVKD. Here the CDR3 DNA reads TGTGCCATCAGTGATCGGGGACAGTATAATTCACCCCTCCACTTT. Translation: CAISDRGQYNSPLHF.

This clone was seen only a few times. The genes are TRBV19 and TRBJ1-1; 11 bases agree with TRBD1. This CDR3 region has 17 residues. Germline lookup yields CDR1 LNHDA and CDR2 SQIVND (reference sequence). V lost 0 bases, J lost 5 bases, and 8 bases stayed unmatched. CDR3 in amino acids: CASSIDWDRGDWTEAFF. The CDR3 region has the DNA TGTGCCAGTAGTATAGATTGGGACAGGGGGGATTGGACTGAAGCTTTCTTT.

The chain has TRBV7-3 and TRBJ2-1; 9 nucleotides line up with TRBD2. V gave up 4 bases and J gave up 10 bases; unmatched junction bases: 8. CDR1 and CDR2 from the germline V gene are SGHTA and FQGTGA. The CDR3 has 14 residues. The CDR3 sequence is CASSSLAGNGEQFF. CDR3 coding DNA: TGTGCCAGCAGCTCCCTAGCGGGAAATGGCGAGCAGTTCTTC. The whole variable domain, remainder taken from reference TRBV7-3 and TRBJ2-1, is GAGVSQTPSNKVTEKGKYVELRCDPISGHTALYWYRQSLGQGPEFLIYFQGTGAADDSGLPNDRFFAVRPEGSVSTLKIQRTERGDSAVYLCASSSLAGNGEQFFGPGTRLTVL.

The table lists this clone with a few counts. The chain is built from TRBV7-2 and TRBJ2-7; a weak D match, TRBD2 (7 bases). V gave up 6 bases and J gave up 3 bases, with 15 bases separating them. This CDR3 has 14 residues. The germline V gene encodes CDR1 SGHTA and CDR2 FQGNSA. As DNA, the CDR3 is TGTGCCAGCAGGGGAGGGGGGAGCAGCTACGAGCAGTACTTC. This gives the protein CASRGGGSSYEQYF.

The chain carries TRBV4-2 and TRBJ1-5; possibly TRBD1 for D (6 bases). This CDR3 is built from 18 residues. V lost 4 bases and J 0 bases, leaving 19 bases between the germline ends. The germline V gene encodes CDR1 LGHNA and CDR2 YNFKEQ. The CDR3 DNA sequence: TGTGCCAGCAGCCCCGGGGCAGGGGTGCGATATAGCAATCAGCCCCAGCATTTT. The encoded protein is CASSPGAGVRYSNQPQHF.

The DNA of the CDR3 is TGCGCCAGCAGCTTGGAGTCCAGCAATGAGCAGTTCTTC. Residues: CASSLESSNEQFF. V and J are TRBV5-1 and TRBJ2-1; D unclear. Germline CDR1 and CDR2: SGHRS and YFSETQ. Trimming stripped 0 bases from V and 6 bases from J, with 7 bases between. The CDR3 runs to 13 residues.

The CDR3: CASSLGGGYNEQFF. CDR3 coding DNA: TGCGCCAGCAGCTTAGGCGGGGGATACAATGAGCAGTTCTTC. The V gene is TRBV4-3, the J gene TRBJ2-1, with TRBD2 matching 7 bases. The CDR3 runs 14 residues. Trimming at V came to 5 bases and at J to 4 bases, leaving 5 bases not matched to a gene. From germline, CDR1 is LGHNA and CDR2 YSLEER.

The rearrangement joins TRBV7-2 to TRBJ2-7, with D tentatively TRBD2 (5 bases). V was trimmed by 0 bases and J by 3 bases, leaving 12 bases between them. The CDR3 runs 15 residues. The germline V gene encodes CDR1 SGHTA and CDR2 FQGNSA. CDR3 coding DNA: TGTGCCAGCAGCTTAGCTGGTACGGGAAACTACGAGCAGTACTTC. Residues: CASSLAGTGNYEQYF.

The chain uses TRBV5-1 and TRBJ2-7; TRBD2 matches at 7 bases. The CDR3 has 15 residues. V lost 4 bases, J lost 1 base, and 8 bases stayed unmatched. From germline, CDR1 is SGHRS and CDR2 YFSETQ. The chain's CDR3 is CASSPGGSRSYEQYF. The CDR3, as DNA: TGCGCCAGCAGCCCCGGGGGGTCTCGGTCCTACGAGCAGTACTTC.

The CDR3 sequence is CASSSLNGLVREQYF. The CDR3, as DNA: TGTGCCAGCAGCTCCTTAAACGGACTAGTACGTGAGCAGTACTTC. The rearrangement uses TRBV6-5 and TRBJ2-7, with 7 nucleotides matching TRBD2. From germline, CDR1 is MNHEY and CDR2 SVGAGI. V was clipped by 6 bases and J by 7 bases; unmatched bases: 15. CDR3 length: 15 amino acids.

The rearrangement joins TRBV11-3 to TRBJ2-3; 15 bases align to TRBD2. Germline values: CDR1 SGHNT, CDR2 YENEEA. J was trimmed by 6 bases and V by 4 bases; bases with no gene match: 2. This CDR3 region has 15 residues. In DNA form, the CDR3 reads TGTGCCAGCAGCTCGGGACTAGCGGGGGGCGATACGCAGTATTTT. Translated, it gives CASSSGLAGGDTQYF.

This clone was seen at least ten times. The rearrangement uses TRBV4-2 and TRBJ2-5; possible D gene TRBD2, 5 bases. CDR1 is LGHNA, CDR2 YNFKEQ, per germline. This CDR3 region has 14 residues. V was trimmed by 0 bases and J by 9 bases, leaving 14 bases between them. The CDR3 region is CASSQDREVAAQYF. For the CDR3, the DNA is TGTGCCAGCAGCCAAGATCGGGAAGTGGCGGCCCAGTACTTC.

The V gene is TRBV4-1, the J gene TRBJ1-1, with a possible D match to TRBD1 (5 bases). Trimming pared 3 bases from V and 3 bases from J, leaving 20 bases between. The CDR3 contains 17 residues. Germline loops: CDR1 MGHRA, CDR2 YSYEKL. CDR3 coding DNA: TGCGCCAGCAGCCACGCCGACAGCAAGGCTCTCTACACTGAAGCTTTCTTT. Protein product: CASSHADSKALYTEAFF.

This chain joins TRBV9 and TRBJ2-1; 10 bases are shared with TRBD2. The CDR3 is 14 residues long. With 3 bases clipped from V and 6 bases from J, the junction kept 3 bases outside the gene matches. CDR1 is SGDLS, CDR2 YYNGEE, per germline. CDR3 coding DNA: TGTGCCAGCAGCGCCGAGCGGGGGGGCAATGAGCAGTTCTTC. This encodes CASSAERGGNEQFF.

The chain carries TRBV30 and TRBJ1-2, with 10 bases lining up with TRBD1. This CDR3 is built from 15 residues. CDR1 GTSNPN and CDR2 SVGIG come from the germline V gene (reference sequence). V shed 1 base, J shed 4 bases, and the junction held 6 bases outside the gene matches. The CDR3 DNA is TGTGCCTGGAGTGGGGGGACAGGGGTGGGCTATGGCTACACCTTC. Translated: CAWSGGTGVGYGYTF.